This T cell receptor beta chain was found in a study of metastatic and nonmetastatic thyroid tumors. Study-wide background: Thyroid patients, malignant and benign, had repertoires compared across blood and tumor or nodule tissue.

The CDR3 runs to 16 residues. Trimming stripped 6 bases from V and 4 bases from J, with 21 bases between. From germline, CDR1 is MDHEN and CDR2 SYDVKM. In the original workflow: A papillary thyroid cancer distant-metastasis classifier was built from CDR3 differences across clinicopathological groups. TCRdb called clones again from the PCR reads with MiXCR. The V and J calls were not made by the authors but by TCRdb's processing. There are 25,000 to 35,000 clones in the sample; about 10% occur only once, and around 15% lies in the top ten. Every patient underwent thyroid surgery untreated. Concerning this clone itself: The antigen is unknown.

General study findings and limits: In both blood and tumor samples, TCR beta diversity was reported significantly higher for malignant than benign nodules.

The sequencing input was blood. The chain carries TRBV28 and TRBJ2-5; weak D call: TRBD2 (5 bases). This receptor was obtained from a female donor with papillary thyroid cancer or a benign thyroid nodule (not recorded which). Some clones in this sample may be carry-over from other donors' samples. This CDR3 reads CASSTRGQRQRETQYF. The CDR3 DNA sequence: TGTGCCAGCAGCACACGAGGGCAGAGGCAACGAGAGACCCAGTACTTC.